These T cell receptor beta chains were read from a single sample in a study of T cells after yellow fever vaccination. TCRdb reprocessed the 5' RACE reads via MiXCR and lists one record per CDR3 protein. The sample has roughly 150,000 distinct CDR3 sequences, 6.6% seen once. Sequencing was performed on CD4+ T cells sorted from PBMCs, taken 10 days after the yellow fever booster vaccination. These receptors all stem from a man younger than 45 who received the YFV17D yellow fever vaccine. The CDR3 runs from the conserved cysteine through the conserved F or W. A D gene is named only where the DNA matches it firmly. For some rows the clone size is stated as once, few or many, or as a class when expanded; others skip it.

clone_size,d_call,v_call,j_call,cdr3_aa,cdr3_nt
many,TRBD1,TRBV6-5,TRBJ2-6,CASSYVGTGRAGANVLTF,TGTGCCAGCAGTTACGTGGGGACAGGGCGGGCTGGGGCCAACGTCCTGACTTTC
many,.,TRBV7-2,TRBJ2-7,CASSLRPTPYEQYF,TGTGCCAGCAGCTTGCGTCCAACACCCTACGAGCAGTACTTC
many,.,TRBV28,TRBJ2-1,CASLGWGSYNEQFF,TGTGCCAGCCTGGGTTGGGGATCCTACAATGAGCAGTTCTTC
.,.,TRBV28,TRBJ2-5,CASSLIGGPQETQYF,TGTGCCAGCAGTTTAATCGGAGGCCCCCAAGAGACCCAGTACTTC
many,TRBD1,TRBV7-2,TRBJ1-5,CASSFTGQLRQPQHF,TGTGCCAGCAGCTTTACGGGACAGCTTAGACAGCCCCAGCATTTT
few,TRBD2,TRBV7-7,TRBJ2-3,CASSLTSGRVDTQYF,TGTGCTAGCAGCTTGACTAGCGGGAGAGTAGATACGCAGTATTTT
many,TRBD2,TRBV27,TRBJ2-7,CASSSGGPYEQYF,TGTGCCAGCAGTTCGGGAGGGCCCTACGAGCAGTACTTC
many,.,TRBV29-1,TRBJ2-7,CSQNLGPYEQYF,TGCAGCCAGAACTTGGGCCCCTACGAGCAGTACTTC
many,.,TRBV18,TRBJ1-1,CASSPPRGNDGTEAFF,TGTGCCAGCTCACCACCTCGGGGGAATGATGGGACTGAAGCTTTCTTT
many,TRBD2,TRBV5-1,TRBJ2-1,CASSLAGTSGSDEQFF,TGCGCCAGCAGCTTGGCCGGGACTAGCGGGAGTGATGAGCAGTTCTTC
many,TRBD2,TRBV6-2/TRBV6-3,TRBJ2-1,CASSPPRAGGPTSSYNEQFF,TGTGCCAGCAGCCCACCTCGAGCGGGAGGGCCAACGAGCTCCTACAATGAGCAGTTCTTC
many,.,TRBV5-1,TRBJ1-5,CASSLAQNQPQHF,TGCGCCAGCAGCTTGGCCCAGAATCAGCCCCAGCATTTT
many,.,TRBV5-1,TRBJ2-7,CASSLFSTPGVEQYF,TGCGCCAGCAGCTTGTTCAGTACGCCAGGGGTCGAGCAGTACTTC
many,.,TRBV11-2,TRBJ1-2,CASSPGEGLGYTF,TGTGCCAGCAGCCCCGGGGAGGGGTTAGGTTACACCTTC
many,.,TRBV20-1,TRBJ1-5,CSAIWISNQPQHF,TGCAGTGCTATTTGGATTAGCAATCAGCCCCAGCATTTT
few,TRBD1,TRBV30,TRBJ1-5,CAWSGQGGKAGQPQHF,TGTGCCTGGAGTGGCCAGGGGGGGAAGGCGGGTCAGCCCCAGCATTTT
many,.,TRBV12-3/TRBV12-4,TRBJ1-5,CASSFSGKGQPQHF,TGTGCCAGCAGTTTCTCGGGGAAAGGACAGCCCCAGCATTTT
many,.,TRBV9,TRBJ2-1,CASSPGSLQPSSYNEQFF,TGTGCCAGCAGCCCAGGCAGCCTCCAGCCTAGCTCCTACAATGAGCAGTTCTTC
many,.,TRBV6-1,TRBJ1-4,CASSAVSTNEKLFF,TGTGCCAGCAGCGCGGTTTCGACTAATGAAAAACTGTTTTTT
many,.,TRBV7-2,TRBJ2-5,CASSRGTRQETQYF,TGTGCCAGCAGCAGAGGGACGCGCCAAGAGACCCAGTACTTC
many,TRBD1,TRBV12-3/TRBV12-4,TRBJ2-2,CASNLGGQANTGELFF,TGTGCCAGCAACCTGGGGGGACAGGCGAACACCGGGGAGCTGTTTTTT
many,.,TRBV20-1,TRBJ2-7,CSAVAEGVLGSYEQYF,TGCAGTGCTGTGGCCGAGGGGGTACTGGGGTCCTACGAGCAGTACTTC
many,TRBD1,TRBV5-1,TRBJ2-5,CASSSGQGVETQYF,TGCGCCAGCAGCTCGGGACAGGGGGTAGAGACCCAGTACTTC
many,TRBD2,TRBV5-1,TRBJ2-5,CASAGTTQETQYF,TGCGCCAGCGCCGGGACTACCCAAGAGACCCAGTACTTC
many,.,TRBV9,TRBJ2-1,CASSPHLGESYNEQFF,TGTGCCAGCAGCCCGCACCTAGGGGAGTCGTACAATGAGCAGTTCTTC
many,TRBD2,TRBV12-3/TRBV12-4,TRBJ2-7,CASSLGLAGVIYEQYF,TGTGCCAGCAGTTTAGGGCTAGCGGGAGTGATCTACGAGCAGTACTTC
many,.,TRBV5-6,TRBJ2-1,CASLYRDTDNEQFF,TGTGCCAGCCTATACCGGGACACGGACAATGAGCAGTTCTTC
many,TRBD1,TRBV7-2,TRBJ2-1,CASSFLRDRANEQFF,TGTGCCAGCAGCTTTCTCCGGGACAGGGCCAATGAGCAGTTCTTC
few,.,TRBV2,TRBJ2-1,CVSSPAGTRTYNEQFF,TGTGTCAGCAGTCCTGCGGGGACCCGAACCTACAATGAGCAGTTCTTC
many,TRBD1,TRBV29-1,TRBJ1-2,CSVGSRLRQGANYGYTF,TGCAGCGTTGGGAGCCGGCTTAGACAGGGCGCTAACTATGGCTACACCTTC
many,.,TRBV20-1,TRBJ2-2,CSARDSSTGELFF,TGCAGTGCTAGGGACAGCTCCACCGGGGAGCTGTTTTTT
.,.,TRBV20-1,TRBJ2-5,CCARDASGLLSGRTQYF,TGCTGTGCTAGAGATGCCTCGGGACTCCTCAGCGGAAGGACCCAGTACTTC
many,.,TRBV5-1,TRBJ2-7,CASSLERVMGEQYF,TGCGCCAGCAGCTTGGAGAGGGTGATGGGCGAGCAGTACTTC
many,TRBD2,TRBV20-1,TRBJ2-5,CSASLAGEGQKTQYF,TGCAGTGCAAGTCTAGCGGGAGAGGGGCAGAAGACCCAGTACTTC
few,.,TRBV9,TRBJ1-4,CASSTGTLNEKLFF,TGTGCCAGCAGTACCGGGACATTGAATGAAAAACTGTTTTTT
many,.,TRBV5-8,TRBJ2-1,CASSLFNEQFF,TGTGCCAGCAGCTTGTTTAATGAGCAGTTCTTC
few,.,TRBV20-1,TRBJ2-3,CSASGMGGSTDTQYF,TGCAGTGCTAGCGGGATGGGCGGGAGCACAGATACGCAGTATTTT
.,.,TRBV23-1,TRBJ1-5,CASSGAASHQPQHF,TGCGCCAGCAGTGGGGCAGCCTCCCATCAGCCCCAGCATTTT
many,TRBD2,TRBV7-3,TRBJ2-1,CASSLKVASGSDEQFF,TGTGCCAGCAGCTTAAAGGTGGCTAGCGGGAGCGATGAGCAGTTCTTC
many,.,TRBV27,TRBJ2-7,CASVRLRGYYEQYF,TGTGCCAGCGTGCGTTTAAGGGGGTACTACGAGCAGTACTTC
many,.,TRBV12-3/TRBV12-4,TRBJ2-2,CASSFAWELFF,TGTGCCAGCAGTTTTGCATGGGAGCTGTTTTTT
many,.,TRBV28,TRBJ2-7,CASRGSPYEQYF,TGTGCCAGCAGGGGGTCCCCTTACGAGCAGTACTTC
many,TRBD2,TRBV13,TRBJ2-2,CATRTSGMEDTGELFF,TGTGCCACCCGGACTAGCGGGATGGAGGACACCGGGGAGCTGTTTTTT
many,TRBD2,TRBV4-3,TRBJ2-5,CASSRRLAGGPDQETQYF,TGCGCCAGCAGCCGCCGACTAGCGGGAGGGCCGGATCAAGAGACCCAGTACTTC
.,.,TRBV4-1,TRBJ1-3,CASSQDLGVHSGNTIYF,TGCGCCAGCAGCCAAGATCTTGGGGTTCACTCTGGAAACACCATATATTTT
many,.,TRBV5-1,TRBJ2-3,CATRGGNWTDTQYF,TGCGCCACCAGGGGCGGGAATTGGACAGATACGCAGTATTTT
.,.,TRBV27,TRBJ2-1,CASSRPTGSPYNEQFF,TGTGCCAGCAGCCGACCGACAGGAAGTCCCTACAATGAGCAGTTCTTC
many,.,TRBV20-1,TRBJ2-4,CSAYRQNIQYF,TGCAGTGCTTACAGGCAAAACATTCAGTACTTC
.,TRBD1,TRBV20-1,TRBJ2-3,CCARKTGGGTDTQYF,TGCTGTGCTAGAAAGACAGGGGGAGGCACAGATACGCAGTATTTT
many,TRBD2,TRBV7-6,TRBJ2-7,CASSHTMASGSYEQYF,TGTGCCAGCAGTCATACAATGGCTAGCGGGAGCTACGAGCAGTACTTC